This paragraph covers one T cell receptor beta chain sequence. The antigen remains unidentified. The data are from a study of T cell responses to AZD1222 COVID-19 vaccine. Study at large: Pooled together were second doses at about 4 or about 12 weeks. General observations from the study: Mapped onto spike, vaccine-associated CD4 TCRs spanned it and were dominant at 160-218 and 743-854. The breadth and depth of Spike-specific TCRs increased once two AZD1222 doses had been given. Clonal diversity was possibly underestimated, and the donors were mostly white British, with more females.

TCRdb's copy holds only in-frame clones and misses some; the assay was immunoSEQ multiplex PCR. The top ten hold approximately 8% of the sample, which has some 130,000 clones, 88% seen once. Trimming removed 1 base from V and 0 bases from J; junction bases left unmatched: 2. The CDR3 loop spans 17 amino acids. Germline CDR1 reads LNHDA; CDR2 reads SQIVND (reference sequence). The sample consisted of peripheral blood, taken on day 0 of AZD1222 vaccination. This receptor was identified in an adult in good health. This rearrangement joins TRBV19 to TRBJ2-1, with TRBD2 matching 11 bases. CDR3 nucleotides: TGTGCCAGTAGTATAGGACTAGCGGGACTCTCCTACAATGAGCAGTTCTTC. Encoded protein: CASSIGLAGLSYNEQFF.